A selection of T cell receptor beta chains follows, all from one sample in a study of blood T cell repertoires in COVID-19. The method was immunoSEQ multiplex PCR; TCRdb's version includes in-frame clones alone and lacks a portion of them. Of 70,000 or so clones in the sample, around 90% were seen once. The sequencing input was peripheral blood. Every receptor here comes from a human donor in a cohort sampled during active COVID-19. Both conserved end residues are part of each CDR3. The D gene is left open where the match is weak. The listing skips clone size in some rows; elsewhere it reads once, few, many or a size class.

CDR3 protein	CDR3 DNA	D gene	V gene	clone size	J gene
CASSWGTDAYEQYF	TGTGCCAGCAGCTGGGGGACAGATGCCTACGAGCAGTACTTC	TRBD1	TRBV11-2	.	TRBJ2-7
CASSPGTQNYGYTF	TGTGCCAGCAGCCCCGGGACACAAAACTATGGCTACACCTTC	.	TRBV7-9	.	TRBJ1-2
CASSLGRGGSTYEQYF	TGTGCCAGCAGCTTAGGGCGCGGAGGGTCGACCTACGAGCAGTACTTC	.	TRBV7-6	.	TRBJ2-7
CASSLELRDTQYF	TGTGCCAGCAGTTTGGAGTTAAGAGATACGCAGTATTTT	.	TRBV12-3/TRBV12-4	.	TRBJ2-3
CASSELSPNDRVNIQYF	TGTGCCAGCAGTGAATTGTCCCCGAACGACAGGGTCAACATTCAGTACTTC	TRBD1	TRBV25-1	.	TRBJ2-4
CSVEGQSSYEQYF	TGCAGCGTCGAGGGACAGTCATCCTACGAGCAGTACTTC	TRBD1	TRBV29-1	.	TRBJ2-7
CASSELRVSEKLFF	TGTGCCAGCAGTGAATTGAGGGTCAGTGAAAAACTGTTTTTT	.	TRBV6-1	once	TRBJ1-4
CSARTGSYTF	TGCAGTGCTAGAACAGGGAGCTACACCTTC	.	TRBV20-1	few	TRBJ1-2
CASSPVGRGYNSPLHF	TGTGCCAGCAGCCCAGTCGGGCGCGGGTATAATTCACCCCTCCACTTT	.	TRBV27	.	TRBJ1-6
CASSATGGSGNTIYF	TGTGCCAGCAGCGCAACAGGTGGCTCTGGAAACACCATATATTTT	.	TRBV9	.	TRBJ1-3
CASSPGDSGANVLTF	TGTGCCAGCAGCCCGGGGGACTCTGGGGCCAACGTCCTGACTTTC	.	TRBV5-4	once	TRBJ2-6
CASRDPRGGYTF	TGTGCCAGCAGGGATCCTCGGGGGGGCTACACCTTC	.	TRBV25-1	.	TRBJ1-2
CASSWTSGAPAYENYGYF	TGTGCCAGCAGTTGGACTAGCGGGGCCCCGGCCTACGAAAATTACGGGTACTTC	TRBD2	TRBV2	.	TRBJ2-7
CASSYLGGLDTEAFF	TGTGCCAGCAGTTACTTGGGGGGGTTAGACACTGAAGCTTTCTTT	.	TRBV6-6	.	TRBJ1-1
CASSASGGAVGNTIYF	TGTGCCAGCAGCGCCTCAGGGGGCGCGGTGGGAAACACCATATATTTT	TRBD1	TRBV9	.	TRBJ1-3
CASSSPGGTDEQYF	TGTGCCAGCAGTTCCCCAGGGGGAACGGACGAGCAGTACTTC	TRBD1	TRBV27	.	TRBJ2-7
CASSFGTGLISGANVLTF	TGTGCCAGCAGTTTCGGGACAGGTTTAATCTCTGGGGCCAACGTCCTGACTTTC	TRBD1	TRBV27	.	TRBJ2-6
CASRTRTAYNSPLHF	TGTGCCAGCAGGACAAGGACAGCCTACAATTCACCCCTCCACTTT	.	TRBV27	.	TRBJ1-6
CATSREAGEGYEQYF	TGTGCCACCAGCAGAGAGGCGGGGGAAGGCTACGAGCAGTACTTC	TRBD2	TRBV15	.	TRBJ2-7
CASSQDLKGLSGNTIYF	TGTGCCAGCAGCCAAGATTTAAAGGGACTTTCTGGAAACACCATATATTTT	.	TRBV3-1/TRBV3-2	.	TRBJ1-3
CASSSTRVSGNTIYF	TGTGCCAGCAGCTCGACTAGGGTCTCTGGAAACACCATATATTTT	.	TRBV7-9	once	TRBJ1-3
CASMTSRMNTGELFF	TGTGCCAGTATGACTAGCAGGATGAACACCGGGGAGCTGTTTTTT	TRBD2	TRBV19	.	TRBJ2-2
CASSLTGGDGGAWYEQYF	TGTGCCAGCAGCTTAACCGGAGGGGACGGGGGGGCGTGGTACGAGCAGTACTTC	TRBD2	TRBV11-2	.	TRBJ2-7
CASSLAQGPGANVLTF	TGTGCCAGCAGCTTAGCGCAGGGGCCTGGGGCCAACGTCCTGACTTTC	.	TRBV7-6	.	TRBJ2-6
CASSEDRAKNTEAFF	TGTGCCAGCAGTGAGGACAGGGCGAAGAACACTGAAGCTTTCTTT	TRBD1	TRBV6-1	.	TRBJ1-1